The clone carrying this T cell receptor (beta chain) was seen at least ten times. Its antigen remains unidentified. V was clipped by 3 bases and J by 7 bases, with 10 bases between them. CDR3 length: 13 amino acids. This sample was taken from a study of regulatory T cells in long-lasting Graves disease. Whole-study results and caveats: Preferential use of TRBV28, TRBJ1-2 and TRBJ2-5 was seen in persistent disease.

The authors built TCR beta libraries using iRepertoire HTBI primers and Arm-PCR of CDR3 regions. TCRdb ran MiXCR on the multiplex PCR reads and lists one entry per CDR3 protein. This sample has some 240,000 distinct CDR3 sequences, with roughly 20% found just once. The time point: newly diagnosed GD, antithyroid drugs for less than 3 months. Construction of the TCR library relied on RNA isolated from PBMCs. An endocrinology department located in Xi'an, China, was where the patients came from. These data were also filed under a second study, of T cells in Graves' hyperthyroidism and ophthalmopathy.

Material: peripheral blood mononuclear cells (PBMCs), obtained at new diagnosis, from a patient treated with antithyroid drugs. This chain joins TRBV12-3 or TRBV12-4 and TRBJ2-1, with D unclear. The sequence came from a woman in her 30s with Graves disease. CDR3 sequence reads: CASSLSPGNEQFF. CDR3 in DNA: TGTGCCAGCAGTTTGTCACCCGGAAATGAGCAGTTCTTC.